Listed below are T cell receptor beta chains from one sample, sequenced in a study of T cell changes during pregnancy in multiple sclerosis. Some clones are missing from TCRdb's copy, which holds only in-frame ones; the method was immunoSEQ multiplex PCR. The profile shows 90,000 to 120,000 clones, around 93% of them singletons. The sequencing here drew on peripheral blood, taken in the third trimester of pregnancy. The receptors were gathered from a female donor in good health, enrolled as a control in a pregnancy study. CDR3s include the opening cysteine and the closing phenylalanine or tryptophan. Expanded clones are given a class, and other clones once, few, many or no size at all.

CDR3aa	abundance	v_gene	j_gene
CASSPGQGRADTQYF	once	TRBV5-1	TRBJ2-3
CASSRGREPSTNEKLFF	.	TRBV27	TRBJ1-4
CASSKEGAIDEQYF	.	TRBV7-3	TRBJ2-7
CAWSVFGQGAISGNTIYF	.	TRBV30	TRBJ1-3
CASSIEGRYTEAFF	.	TRBV7-9	TRBJ1-1
CASSQGRRDRVVYEQYF	.	TRBV4-3	TRBJ2-7
CASSLTVGGGNEQFF	.	TRBV7-9	TRBJ2-1
CASSLYHPRTGFSYEQYF	.	TRBV27	TRBJ2-7
CASLRGTGGYGYTF	.	TRBV2	TRBJ1-2
CASSFQGEVYGYTF	.	TRBV11-1	TRBJ1-2
CASSLASGTVTEAFF	.	TRBV7-2	TRBJ1-1
CASGPRQGNQPQHF	.	TRBV6-1	TRBJ1-5
CASSWTGVSEAFF	.	TRBV11-3	TRBJ1-1
CASSPTSGALLGTQYF	.	TRBV7-2	TRBJ2-3
CASSSRGGQGAKNIQYF	once	TRBV5-1	TRBJ2-4
CASRMRDTQYF	.	TRBV6-5	TRBJ2-3
CASRKGVYGYTF	.	TRBV2	TRBJ1-2
CASSLGLLASGLLFF	once	TRBV11-2	TRBJ1-4
CASSLGDKPYEQYF	once	TRBV5-1	TRBJ2-7
CASELAGGYNEQFF	.	TRBV6-1	TRBJ2-1
CASSPDRRAYEQYF	.	TRBV7-2	TRBJ2-7
CASGNRGLVYEQYF	.	TRBV19	TRBJ2-7
CASSPGQGTNTGELFF	.	TRBV7-9	TRBJ2-2
CASSLWDRGSPLHF	.	TRBV27	TRBJ1-6
CASSQQPQETQYF	.	TRBV7-3	TRBJ2-5
CASSFEADTQYF	.	TRBV5-1	TRBJ2-3
CASSQDPGGQGTSPLHF	.	TRBV4-3	TRBJ1-6
CASTHLAGGFHEQFF	.	TRBV6-5	TRBJ2-1
CASSLGSGSTDTQYF	.	TRBV7-2	TRBJ2-3
CASSPDRGVRNEQFF	.	TRBV4-2	TRBJ2-1
CASSLGRVEEGYEQYF	.	TRBV18	TRBJ2-7
CASSGNTGIPINYGYTF	.	TRBV13	TRBJ1-2
CASSPEGLAGGGTDTQYF	.	TRBV13	TRBJ2-3
CAISPNGSGNTIYF	.	TRBV10-3	TRBJ1-3
CASSLRAASYEQYF	.	TRBV19	TRBJ2-7
CASSYLTGDDTEAFF	.	TRBV6-5	TRBJ1-1
CASSQDPHEGGFSEAFF	.	TRBV4-3	TRBJ1-1
CASSPVATNEKLFF	.	TRBV27	TRBJ1-4
CASSLASGLAKNIQYF	.	TRBV7-6	TRBJ2-4
CSVRNSNQPQHF	.	TRBV29-1	TRBJ1-5
CSVVRQGGTEAFF	.	TRBV29-1	TRBJ1-1
CASSTDRDEQYF	.	TRBV7-6	TRBJ2-7
CASVSGGLYGYTF	.	TRBV5-6	TRBJ1-2
CASSLDRGPYNEQFF	.	TRBV27	TRBJ2-1
CASSPLGGGTEAFF	.	TRBV6-5	TRBJ1-1
CASSLRTDPNTGELFF	.	TRBV18	TRBJ2-2
CASTQGAANTEAFF	.	TRBV19	TRBJ1-1
CASSLAVGLAGGREQFF	.	TRBV7-8	TRBJ2-1
CASSQEVVGASNSPLHF	.	TRBV4-2	TRBJ1-6
CAWSRTGPSEKLFF	.	TRBV30	TRBJ1-4
CASSLLGSSPDTQYF	.	TRBV7-2	TRBJ2-3
CASSWDRDYEQFF	.	TRBV7-2	TRBJ2-1
CASSKPTTSGGTYEQYF	few	TRBV21-1	TRBJ2-7
CASKPGQEYNEQFF	.	TRBV27	TRBJ2-1
CARWDIQGVGEKLFF	.	TRBV5-3	TRBJ1-4
CASSQSGQGEQPQHF	.	TRBV16	TRBJ1-5
CASSKTGTANSGANVLTF	.	TRBV7-2	TRBJ2-6